This T cell receptor (beta chain) emerged from a study of control samples from healthy donors and cancer patients. The data were produced by immunoSEQ multiplex PCR, yet TCRdb's version contains in-frame clones alone and is incomplete. The table includes approximately 97,000 clones, just under 95% detected once. This CDR3 spans 12 amino acids. Germline V gene sequence: CDR1 KGHDR, CDR2 SFDVKD. V was trimmed by 11 bases and J by 2 bases, leaving 12 bases between them. The sequence was obtained from a human donor in good health. The donor label of this sample is uncertain. What was sequenced was blood. The chain couples TRBV24-1 to TRBJ2-7; D is uncertain. The DNA for the CDR3 is TGTGCCAGGATGGGATTTACCTACGAGCAGTACGTC. This codes for CARMGFTYEQYV.